The 9 T cell receptor beta chains presented below share a single source sample, sequenced in a study of vaccination and CD4 T cells after COVID-19. Oncomine TCR Beta short-read sequencing was applied to DNA from cultured CD4+ T cells. TCRdb re-called the PCR reads through MiXCR, storing one row per CDR3 protein. The sample has just over 20,000 distinct CDR3 sequences, 70% seen once. Specified treatment: approximately nine-day PBMC culture with coronavirus spike peptide pools or control peptides (ViraFEST assay). No antigen has been identified for these receptors. What was sequenced was CD4+ T cells from blood, cultured in vitro. These TCRs come from a human donor who had recovered from COVID-19.

This chain joins TRBV19 and TRBJ2-1; perhaps TRBD2 as D (6 bases). V lost 7 bases, J lost 4 bases, and 17 bases lay in between. CDR1 and CDR2 (germline): LNHDA, SQIVND (reference sequence). This CDR3 has 15 residues. Here the CDR3 DNA reads TGTGCCAGTAAGAGTGGCAGCGGGCGATACAATGAGCAGTTCTTC. This translates into CASKSGSGRYNEQFF.

The rearrangement joins TRBV6-5 to TRBJ2-2; D is perhaps TRBD2 (5 bases). Germline V gene lookup returns CDR1 MNHEY and CDR2 SVGAGI. This CDR3 contains 16 residues. V was pared by 0 bases and J by 4 bases, with 12 bases between. This chain's CDR3 is CASSYSDSFITGELFF. The CDR3 DNA sequence: TGTGCCAGCAGTTACTCGGACTCCTTCATCACCGGGGAGCTGTTTTTT.

Worth noting for this clonotype: A junction end diverges from the germline sequence, so it may reflect a read error. This chain joins TRBV30 and TRBJ2-7; no clear D. Germline CDR1 is GTSNPN and CDR2 is SVGIG (reference sequence). This CDR3 is 12 amino acids long. This chain's CDR3 is CAWSPARTEEYF. The CDR3 bases are TGTGCCTGGAGTCCGGCCCGGACCGAGGAGTACTTC.

As regards this clonotype: At one of its ends the junction is not consistent with the germline gene, which may arise from a read error. V gene TRBV30 combines with J gene TRBJ1-1; D is uncertain. There are 12 residues in the CDR3. CDR1 is GTSNPN and CDR2 is SVGIG in the germline V gene (reference sequence). Here the CDR3 reads CTWSFRPVEAFF. The DNA of the CDR3 is TGTACCTGGAGTTTTAGACCGGTTGAAGCTTTCTTT.

V is TRBV7-2 and J is TRBJ1-5; 9 positions agree with TRBD1. The CDR3 runs to 16 residues. V lost 5 bases and J lost 1; bases outside the gene matches: 6. CDR1 SGHTA and CDR2 FQGNSA come from the germline V gene. For the CDR3, the DNA is TGTGCCAGCAGCCTACAGGGGGCTGGCAGCAATCAGCCCCAGCATTTT. Its protein product is CASSLQGAGSNQPQHF.

V gene TRBV28 combines with J gene TRBJ1-5; TRBD1 matches 7 bases. V was clipped by 9 bases and J by 3 bases; unmatched bases: 11. Germline CDR1 and CDR2: MDHEN and SYDVKM. The CDR3 has 15 residues. CDR3 amino acids: CASTGVGGLNQPQHF. CDR3 bases: TGTGCCAGTACAGGGGTTGGGGGCCTCAATCAGCCCCAGCATTTT.

This chain joins TRBV6-5 and TRBJ2-7; D is uncertain. Germline V gene lookup returns CDR1 MNHEY and CDR2 SVGAGI. The CDR3 sequence is 15 residues long. V gave up 2 bases and J gave up 2 bases, with 13 bases separating them. The CDR3 region has the DNA TGTGCCAGCAGTTACGGCGTCGGAGCTCCCTACGAGCAGTACTTC. Protein: CASSYGVGAPYEQYF.

The chain couples TRBV24-1 to TRBJ2-7; unclear D gene. V lost 5 bases, J lost 0 bases, and 4 bases lay in between. This CDR3 is built from 12 residues. Germline V gene lookup returns CDR1 KGHDR and CDR2 SFDVKD. CDR3 loop: CATSGGSYEQYF. Here the CDR3 DNA reads TGTGCCACCAGTGGAGGCTCCTACGAGCAGTACTTC.

This clonotype was found a few times. This sequence joins TRBV7-9 and TRBJ1-2, with D possibly TRBD1 on 5 matching bases. The CDR3 spans 13 residues. Per the germline V gene, CDR1 is SEHNR and CDR2 is FQNEAQ (reference sequence). V lost 2 bases to trimming and J lost 8 bases, with 12 bases between them. CDR3 in DNA: TGTGCCAGCAGCTTACGAGGGGAGGAAGGCTACACCTTC. This translates into CASSLRGEEGYTF.